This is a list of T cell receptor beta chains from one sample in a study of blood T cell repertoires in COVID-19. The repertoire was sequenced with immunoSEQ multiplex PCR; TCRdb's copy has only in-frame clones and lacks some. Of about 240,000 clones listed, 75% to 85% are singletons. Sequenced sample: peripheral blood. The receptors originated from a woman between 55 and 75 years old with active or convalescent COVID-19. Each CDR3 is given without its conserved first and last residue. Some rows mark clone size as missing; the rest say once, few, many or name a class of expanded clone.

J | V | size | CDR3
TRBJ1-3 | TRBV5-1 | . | ASSRRQGPSGNTIY
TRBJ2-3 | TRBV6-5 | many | ASSSGTGADTQY
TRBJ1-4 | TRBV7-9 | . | ASSAGTGGRKLF
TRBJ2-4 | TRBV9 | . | ASSSDRGKNIQY
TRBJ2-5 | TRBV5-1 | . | ASRSGQGLQETQY
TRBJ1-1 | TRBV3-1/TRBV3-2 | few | ASSQEGTGPSPEAF
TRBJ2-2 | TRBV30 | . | AWQGQGNTGELF
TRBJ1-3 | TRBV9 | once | ASSPRQASSGNTIY
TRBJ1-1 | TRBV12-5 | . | ASGPGDRRNTEAF
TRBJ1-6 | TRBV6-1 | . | ASSEGYSAGVGNSPLH
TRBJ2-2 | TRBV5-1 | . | ASSLGSSGGTGELF
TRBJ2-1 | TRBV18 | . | ASSSRVATGYNEQF
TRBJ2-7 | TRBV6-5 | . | ASRLTAAYEQY
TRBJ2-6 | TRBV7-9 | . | ASSNDRGAAGANVLT
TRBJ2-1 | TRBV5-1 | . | ASSLVQYNEQF
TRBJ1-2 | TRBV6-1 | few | ASSEVANYGYT
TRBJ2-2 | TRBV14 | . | ASSQGTDPRIRTGELF
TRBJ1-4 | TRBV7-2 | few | ASSLAWGGGEKLF
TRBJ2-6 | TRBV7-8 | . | ASSDPQGSSSGANVLT
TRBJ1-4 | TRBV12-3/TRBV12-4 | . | ASSREVGEKLF
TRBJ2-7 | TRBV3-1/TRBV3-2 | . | ASSPSGGNEQY
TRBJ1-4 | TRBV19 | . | ASSRRGRVGEKLF
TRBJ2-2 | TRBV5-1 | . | ASSQTSGRGTGELF
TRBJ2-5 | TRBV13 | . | ASSLGGGRETQY
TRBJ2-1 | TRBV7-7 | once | ASSPGTSGGVEQF
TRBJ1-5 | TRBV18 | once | ASSDGTGGSQPQH
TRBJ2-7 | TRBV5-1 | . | ASSRRLDSYEQY
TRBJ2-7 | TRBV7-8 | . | ASSPWGQGPYEQY
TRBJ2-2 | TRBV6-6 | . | ASRLPEGAGELF
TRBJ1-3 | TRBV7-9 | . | ASSLVGTVGNTIY
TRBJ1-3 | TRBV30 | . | AWSVILSVTSGNTIY
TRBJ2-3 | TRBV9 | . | ASSVTGWADTQY
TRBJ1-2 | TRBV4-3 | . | ASSRDDRVYGYT
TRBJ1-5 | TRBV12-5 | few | ASGLVQGGNQPQH
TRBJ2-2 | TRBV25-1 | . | ASSESLAGGRYTGELF
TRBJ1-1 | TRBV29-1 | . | SVEVGGGTEAF
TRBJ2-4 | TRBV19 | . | ASSPRTGTNIQY
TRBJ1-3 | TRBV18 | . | ASSPSDRSSGNTIY
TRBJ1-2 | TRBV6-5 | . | ASRTGTGVGYGYT
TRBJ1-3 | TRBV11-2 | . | ASSLVSVSSGNTIY
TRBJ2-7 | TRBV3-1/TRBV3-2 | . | ASSPPSGTYEQY
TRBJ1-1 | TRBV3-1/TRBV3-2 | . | ASSQVGGTEAF
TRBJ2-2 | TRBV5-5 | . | ASSRLVAGELF
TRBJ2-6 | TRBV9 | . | ASSGPGGSGANVLT
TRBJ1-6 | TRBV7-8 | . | ASSLAPGVGSPLH
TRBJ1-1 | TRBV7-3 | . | ASSSSREAEAF
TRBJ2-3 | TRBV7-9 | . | ASSLWGGSSTDTQY
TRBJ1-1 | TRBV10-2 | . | ASSEAQDTEAF
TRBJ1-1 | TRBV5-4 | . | ASSQGAPEAF
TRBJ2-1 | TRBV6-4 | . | ASSPRGAGGPAEQF
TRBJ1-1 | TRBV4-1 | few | ASSPMGAAVNTEAF
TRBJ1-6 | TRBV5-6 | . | ASSLDRGFWSYNSPLH
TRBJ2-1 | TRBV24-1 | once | ATSAAGEQF
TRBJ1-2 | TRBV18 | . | ASSPKIGLLYGYT
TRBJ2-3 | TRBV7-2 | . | ASSPTTSGGRGFRQY